The TCR beta chain described here comes from a study of blood T cell repertoires in COVID-19. V dropped 3 bases and J dropped 1; count of bases not matched to a gene: 10. This CDR3 is built from 16 residues. The germline CDR1 and CDR2 sequences are DFQATT and SNEGSKA (reference sequence). Under the authors' procedure: Estimates of nucleated cell counts were drawn from the amplification of reference gene primers. Sequencing was performed with immunoSEQ multiplex PCR; in TCRdb, only in-frame clones are kept and a portion is missing. D and trimming were read from the DNA, whereas the V and J calls and clone size are those reported in that table. The sample consists of about 240,000 clones, over 80% of them appearing once.

The rearrangement joins TRBV20-1 to TRBJ2-7; 9 bases align to TRBD2. This sequence originates from a woman aged 25-40 years with acute COVID-19. Sequencing was carried out using PBMCs or T cells enriched from blood (not recorded which). Here the CDR3 reads CSASGSGGAISYEQYF. CDR3 DNA sequence: TGCAGTGCTAGTGGTAGCGGGGGCGCCATTTCCTACGAGCAGTACTTC.